The clone carrying this TCR beta chain was seen only a few times. Its specificity is unknown. This sample stems from a study of response to subunit inactivated influenza vaccine. The study, taken as a whole, reports: A suggestion made by the authors is that each seasonal influenza vaccination recruits few new T cells.

V was cut by 10 bases and J by 4 bases, with 20 bases left in between. The CDR3 is 14 residues long. Germline-derived CDR1 and CDR2 are MNHNS and SASEGT. TCRdb re-called the RT-PCR reads through MiXCR, storing one row per CDR3 protein. The sample gives hundreds of thousands of distinct CDR3 sequences, 11% to 15% of which show up once; roughly 7.2% is in the top ten. The sequence was obtained from a man aged 50 to 60 who received an inactivated influenza vaccine. The starting material was PBMCs from blood, obtained 14 days before vaccination. The chain links TRBV6-1 to TRBJ2-7; the D gene is possibly TRBD2 (6 bases). For the CDR3, the DNA is TGTGCCATCAGCGCCCGGAGGGGCAATTACGAGCAGTACTTC. Protein sequence: CAISARRGNYEQYF.